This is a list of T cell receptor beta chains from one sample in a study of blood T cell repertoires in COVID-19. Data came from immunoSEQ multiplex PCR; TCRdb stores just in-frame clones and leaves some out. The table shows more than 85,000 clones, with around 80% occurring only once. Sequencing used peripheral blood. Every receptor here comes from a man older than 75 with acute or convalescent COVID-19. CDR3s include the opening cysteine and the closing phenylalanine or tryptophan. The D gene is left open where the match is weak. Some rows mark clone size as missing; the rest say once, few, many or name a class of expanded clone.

CASSYEQGANSGANVLTF	TGTGCCAGCAGTTACGAACAGGGGGCGAACTCTGGGGCCAACGTCCTGACTTTC	TRBV6-2/TRBV6-3	TRBJ2-6	TRBD1	NA
CASSLYGTGEAGELFF	TGCGCCAGCAGCTTATATGGGACAGGAGAGGCCGGGGAGCTGTTTTTT	TRBV10-1	TRBJ2-2	TRBD1	NA
CASRGGPGELFF	TGTGCCAGCAGGGGGGGGCCCGGGGAGCTGTTTTTT	TRBV12-3/TRBV12-4	TRBJ2-2	NA	NA
CASGLGQGTYNEQFF	TGTGCTAGTGGTTTGGGGCAGGGAACCTACAATGAGCAGTTCTTC	TRBV12-5	TRBJ2-1	NA	NA
CASSLEDRLNYGYTF	TGTGCCAGCAGCTTAGAGGACAGGCTTAACTATGGCTACACCTTC	TRBV7-2	TRBJ1-2	TRBD1	NA
CASSSPGGPRNTEAFF	TGTGCCAGCAGTTCCCCGGGGGGGCCCAGAAACACTGAAGCTTTCTTT	TRBV6-5	TRBJ1-1	NA	NA
CAISKQGPAGELFF	TGTGCCATCAGTAAACAGGGTCCAGCCGGGGAGCTGTTTTTT	TRBV10-3	TRBJ2-2	NA	NA
CAWSKGGLGANVLTF	TGTGCCTGGAGTAAAGGAGGCCTTGGGGCCAACGTCCTGACTTTC	TRBV30	TRBJ2-6	NA	NA
CASRATGLAADINTGELFF	TGTGCCAGCAGGGCAACGGGACTAGCGGCGGACATTAACACCGGGGAGCTGTTTTTT	TRBV2	TRBJ2-2	TRBD2	NA
CASSAPGQGFSPLHF	TGTGCCAGCAGTGCCCCCGGACAGGGGTTTTCACCCCTCCACTTT	TRBV27	TRBJ1-6	TRBD1	NA
CASSEGGQGGTGELFF	TGTGCCAGCAGTGAAGGGGGACAGGGGGGCACCGGGGAGCTGTTTTTT	TRBV6-4	TRBJ2-2	TRBD1	NA
CASSLGTGLYEQYF	TGTGCCAGCAGCTTAGGGACTGGCCTCTACGAGCAGTACTTC	TRBV7-9	TRBJ2-7	NA	NA
CASKDRGGRADTQYF	TGTGCCAGTAAAGACAGGGGGGGGAGGGCGGATACGCAGTATTTT	TRBV19	TRBJ2-3	TRBD1	NA
CASSLGRGSYNEQFF	TGTGCCAGCAGCTTAGGACGGGGTTCCTACAATGAGCAGTTCTTC	TRBV7-7	TRBJ2-1	NA	NA
CASSIAGAGADTQYF	TGTGCCAGTAGTATAGCAGGGGCGGGTGCAGATACGCAGTATTTT	TRBV19	TRBJ2-3	NA	NA
CAWSVGSGKGETQYF	TGTGCCTGGAGTGTTGGTAGCGGGAAGGGGGAGACCCAGTACTTC	TRBV30	TRBJ2-5	TRBD2	NA
CASSSGGAPTDTQYF	TGTGCCAGCAGCTCCGGCGGGGCACCCACAGATACGCAGTATTTT	TRBV11-3	TRBJ2-3	NA	NA
CASSISGRAGNEQFF	TGTGCCAGTAGTATCAGCGGGAGGGCCGGGAATGAGCAGTTCTTC	TRBV19	TRBJ2-1	TRBD2	NA
CASSGASGRTYEQYF	TGTGCCAGCAGCGGGGCTAGCGGGCGCACCTACGAGCAGTACTTC	TRBV7-9	TRBJ2-7	TRBD2	many
CSSSTGNTIYF	TGCAGCTCGAGTACTGGAAACACCATATATTTT	TRBV29-1	TRBJ1-3	NA	NA
CASSPLTGGETQYF	TGTGCCAGCAGCCCATTGACAGGAGGAGAGACCCAGTACTTC	TRBV11-2	TRBJ2-5	NA	NA
CASSGGQGWNSPLHF	TGTGCCAGCAGTGGGGGACAGGGGTGGAATTCACCCCTCCACTTT	TRBV28	TRBJ1-6	TRBD1	NA
CASTPGQGYNEQFF	TGTGCCAGCACTCCGGGACAGGGCTACAATGAGCAGTTCTTC	TRBV6-5	TRBJ2-1	TRBD1	NA
CATSRATDTQYF	TGTGCCACCAGCAGGGCCACAGATACGCAGTATTTT	TRBV15	TRBJ2-3	NA	NA
CASYKYGPLGADTQYF	TGTGCCAGCTACAAATATGGTCCCCTAGGGGCAGATACGCAGTATTTT	TRBV28	TRBJ2-3	NA	many
CASTGGLLSSYNEQFF	TGTGCCAGCACTGGAGGACTCCTGAGCTCCTACAATGAGCAGTTCTTC	TRBV27	TRBJ2-1	NA	NA
CASRTGVADTQYF	TGTGCCAGCAGGACAGGGGTTGCAGATACGCAGTATTTT	TRBV2	TRBJ2-3	TRBD1	NA
CASRYDRSPNSPLHF	TGTGCCAGCAGATACGACAGGTCCCCTAATTCACCCCTCCACTTT	TRBV7-2	TRBJ1-6	NA	NA
CASSLVGVLGTF	TGTGCCAGCAGCTTAGTCGGGGTCTTAGGGACCTTC	TRBV7-2	TRBJ1-2	NA	NA
CASSLDRQGSKNIQYF	TGTGCCAGCAGCTTAGATCGTCAGGGATCCAAAAACATTCAGTACTTC	TRBV11-2	TRBJ2-4	NA	NA
CASSLTLAGTDTQYF	TGTGCCAGCAGCTTAACCCTAGCGGGGACAGATACGCAGTATTTT	TRBV7-2	TRBJ2-3	TRBD2	NA
CASSPNRDRGWLVETQYF	TGTGCCAGCAGCCCGAACCGGGACAGGGGGTGGTTGGTAGAGACCCAGTACTTC	TRBV5-5	TRBJ2-5	TRBD1	NA
CASRSGPRGRVEQYF	TGTGCCAGCAGATCCGGTCCTAGAGGGCGCGTGGAGCAGTACTTC	TRBV28	TRBJ2-7	NA	few
CASTRDTEAFF	TGTGCCAGCACCAGGGACACTGAAGCTTTCTTT	TRBV5-5	TRBJ1-1	NA	NA
CASSPGGAVTDTQYF	TGTGCCAGCAGCCCGGGGGGGGCTGTGACAGATACGCAGTATTTT	TRBV6-5	TRBJ2-3	TRBD2	NA
CASSTGRGNSYEQYF	TGTGCCAGTAGTACCGGCAGGGGGAACTCCTACGAGCAGTACTTC	TRBV19	TRBJ2-7	TRBD1	NA